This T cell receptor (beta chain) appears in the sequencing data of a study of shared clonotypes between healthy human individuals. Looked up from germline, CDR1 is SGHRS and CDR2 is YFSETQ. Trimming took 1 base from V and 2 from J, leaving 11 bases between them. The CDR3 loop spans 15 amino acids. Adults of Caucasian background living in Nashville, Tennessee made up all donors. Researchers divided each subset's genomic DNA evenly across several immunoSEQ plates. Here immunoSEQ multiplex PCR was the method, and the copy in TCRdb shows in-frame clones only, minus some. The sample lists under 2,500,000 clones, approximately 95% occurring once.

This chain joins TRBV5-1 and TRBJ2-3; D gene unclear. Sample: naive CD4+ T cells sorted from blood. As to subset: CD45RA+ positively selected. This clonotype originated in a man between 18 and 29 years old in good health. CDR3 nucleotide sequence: TGCGCCAGCAGCTTGCTAGACGTGGACACAGATACGCAGTATTTT. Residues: CASSLLDVDTDTQYF.